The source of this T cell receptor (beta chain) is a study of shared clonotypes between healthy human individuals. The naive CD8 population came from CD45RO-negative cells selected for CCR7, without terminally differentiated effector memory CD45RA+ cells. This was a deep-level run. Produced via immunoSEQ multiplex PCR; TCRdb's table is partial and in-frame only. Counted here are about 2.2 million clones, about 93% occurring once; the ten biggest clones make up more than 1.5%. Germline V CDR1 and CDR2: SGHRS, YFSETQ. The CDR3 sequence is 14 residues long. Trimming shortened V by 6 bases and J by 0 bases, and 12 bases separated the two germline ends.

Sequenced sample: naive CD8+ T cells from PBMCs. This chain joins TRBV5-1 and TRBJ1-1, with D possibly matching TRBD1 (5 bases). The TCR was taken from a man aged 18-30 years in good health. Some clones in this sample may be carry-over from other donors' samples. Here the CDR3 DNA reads TGCGCCAGCATAGTGGGACCTCTGAACACTGAAGCTTTCTTT. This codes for CASIVGPLNTEAFF.